A single sample gave rise to the 13 T cell receptor beta chains below, sequenced in a study of fetal regulatory T cell absence and autoimmunity. Profiling relied on immunoSEQ multiplex PCR, and the TCRdb table lists in-frame clones only, not all of them. Here the sample spans just over 45,000 clones, approximately 83% being singletons. The sample comprised cord blood. The receptors here all came from a newborn boy with IPEX syndrome.

The V call is TRBV11-3, the J call TRBJ2-1, with 11 bases aligning to TRBD2. Germline CDR1 SGHNT, CDR2 YENEEA. CDR3 size: 17 residues. J was trimmed by 4 bases and V by 5 bases; bases with no gene match: 10. The CDR3 sequence: CASSPPALAGGYNEQFF. The CDR3 bases are TGTGCCAGCAGCCCACCGGCTCTAGCGGGAGGATACAATGAGCAGTTCTTC.

This chain links TRBV4-1 with TRBJ2-7, with TRBD2 as a possible D gene (5 bases). V lost 4 bases, J lost 0 bases, and 13 bases lay in between. CDR1 MGHRA and CDR2 YSYEKL come from the germline V gene. The length of the CDR3 is 15 residues. In DNA, the CDR3 is TGCGCCAGCAGCCGCTCCGCGGGTAGCTCCTACGAGCAGTACTTC. Its protein is CASSRSAGSSYEQYF.

This clone was found once. This sequence joins TRBV6-6 and TRBJ2-7; unclear D gene. Germline assignment: CDR1 MNHNY and CDR2 SVGAGI (reference sequence). V lost 1 base, J lost 2 bases, and 9 bases lay in between. The CDR3 runs to 14 residues. The CDR3 sequence is CASSYFWGTYEQYF. CDR3 in DNA: TGTGCCAGCAGTTACTTTTGGGGTACCTACGAGCAGTACTTC.

The rearrangement joins TRBV30 to TRBJ2-7; 7 bases are shared with TRBD2. The germline V gene has CDR1 GTSNPN and CDR2 SVGIG (reference sequence). The CDR3 spans 15 residues. The ends lost 3 bases at V and 3 bases at J; junction bases unmatched: 11. The CDR3 nucleotides are TGTGCCTGGAGGGCTGGGACTACGCCCCTCTACGAGCAGTACTTC. Its translation is CAWRAGTTPLYEQYF.

J is TRBJ1-1 and V is TRBV19; TRBD1 agrees at 11 bases. The germline CDR1 and CDR2 sequences are LNHDA and SQIVND (reference sequence). Losses at the gene ends were 4 bases for V and 11 bases for J; bases not matched to a gene: 0. This CDR3 has 11 amino acids. The CDR3 nucleotides read TGTGCCAGTAGTAGGACAGGGGGCGCTTTCTTT. This sequence encodes CASSRTGGAFF. Combining the CDR3 with reference TRBV19 and TRBJ1-1 gives the whole variable domain DGGITQSPKYLFRKEGQNVTLSCEQNLNHDAMYWYRQDPGQGLRLIYYSQIVNDFQKGDIAEGYSVSREKKESFPLTVTSAQKNPTAFYLCASSRTGGAFFGQGTRLTVV.

This sequence joins TRBV11-2 and TRBJ2-1; 8 positions agree with TRBD2. V was clipped by 5 bases and J by 0 bases; unmatched bases: 6. The CDR3 sequence is 16 residues long. The germline gives CDR1 SGHAT, CDR2 FQNNGV. CDR3 DNA sequence: TGTGCCAGCAGCCCTCTAGCGGGCAGCTCCTACAATGAGCAGTTCTTC. Protein sequence: CASSPLAGSSYNEQFF.

The rearrangement links TRBV5-4 to TRBJ2-2; TRBD2 matches at 11 bases. Losses at the gene ends were 1 base for V and 2 bases for J; bases not matched to a gene: 4. Germline V gives CDR1 SGHNT, CDR2 YYREEE (reference sequence). This CDR3 has 17 amino acids. CDR3 region: CASSLRLAGGNTGELFF. The CDR3 DNA sequence: TGTGCCAGCAGCTTGAGGCTAGCGGGAGGAAACACCGGGGAGCTGTTTTTT.

V and J are TRBV6-6 and TRBJ2-6, with unresolved D. This CDR3 has 14 residues. V was shortened by 8 bases and J by 0 bases, with 8 bases between the two germline ends. The V gene's germline CDR1 is MNHNY and CDR2 SVGAGI (reference sequence). CDR3 nucleotides: TGTGCCAGCCAATGGACCTCTGGGGCCAACGTCCTGACTTTC. Translating gives CASQWTSGANVLTF.

This chain uses TRBV12-5 with TRBJ2-7, with TRBD1 as a possible D gene (5 bases). This CDR3 is 13 amino acids long. From germline, CDR1 is LGHNT and CDR2 FRNRAP. The V gene lost 7 bases and the J gene lost 2 bases, with 12 bases spanning the gap. The CDR3 sequence is CASASTVTYEQYF. CDR3 in DNA: TGTGCTAGTGCCTCGACAGTTACCTACGAGCAGTACTTC.

V is TRBV11-3 and J is TRBJ2-5; 7 nucleotides align to TRBD1. This CDR3 contains 15 residues. The J segment lost 2 bases and the V segment lost 1 base, leaving 4 bases of the junction unmatched. The germline gives CDR1 SGHNT, CDR2 YENEEA. CDR3 residues: CASSLARDRQETQYF. The DNA for the CDR3 is TGTGCCAGCAGCTTAGCCCGGGACAGACAAGAGACCCAGTACTTC.

The V call is TRBV4-1, the J call TRBJ1-3; tentative D call: TRBD1 (6 bases). Germline V gene data show CDR1 as MGHRA and CDR2 as YSYEKL. Trimming shortened V by 4 bases and J by 4 bases, and 8 bases separated the two germline ends. This CDR3 region has 13 residues. Written as DNA, the CDR3 is TGCGCCAGCAGCCGAGGACAGGGAAACACCATATATTTT. It yields the protein CASSRGQGNTIYF.

This sequence joins TRBV2 and TRBJ2-7; 10 positions agree with TRBD1. Trimming at V came to 1 base and at J to 7 bases, leaving 4 bases not matched to a gene. CDR1 is SNHLY, CDR2 FYNNEI, per germline. The CDR3 is made up of 14 amino acids. CDR3 protein: CASSEGQGANEQYF. In DNA form, the CDR3 reads TGTGCCAGCAGTGAAGGACAGGGGGCGAATGAGCAGTACTTC. Full variable domain (outside the CDR3, taken from reference TRBV2 and TRBJ2-7): EPEVTQTPSHQVTQMGQEVILRCVPISNHLYFYWYRQILGQKVEFLVSFYNNEISEKSEIFDDQFSVERPDGSNFTLKIRSTKLEDSAMYFCASSEGQGANEQYFGPGTRLTVT.

This clone was counted a few times. The J gene is TRBJ2-5, the V gene TRBV6-1; 8 bases map to TRBD1. The CDR3 is 12 amino acids. Germline V CDR1 and CDR2: MNHNS, SASEGT. Trimming at V came to 7 bases and at J to 4 bases, leaving 2 bases not matched to a gene. The CDR3 region is CASTGGAETQYF. The DNA for the CDR3 is TGTGCCAGCACAGGGGGCGCAGAGACCCAGTACTTC.